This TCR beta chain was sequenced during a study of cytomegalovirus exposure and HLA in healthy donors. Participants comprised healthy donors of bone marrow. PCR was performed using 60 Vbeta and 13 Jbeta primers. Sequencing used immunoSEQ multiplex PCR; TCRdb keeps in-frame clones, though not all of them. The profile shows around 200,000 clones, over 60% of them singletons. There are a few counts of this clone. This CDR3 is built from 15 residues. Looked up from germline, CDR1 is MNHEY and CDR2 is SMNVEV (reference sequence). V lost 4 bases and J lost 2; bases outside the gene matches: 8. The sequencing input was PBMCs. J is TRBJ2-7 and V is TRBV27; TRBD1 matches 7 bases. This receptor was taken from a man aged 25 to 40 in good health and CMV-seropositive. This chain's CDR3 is CASSSPRQGAYEQYF. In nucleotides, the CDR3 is TGTGCCAGCAGTTCCCCCAGACAGGGCGCCTACGAGCAGTACTTC.